Below, 10 T cell receptor beta chains from the same sample are listed, as sequenced in a study of blood T cell repertoires in COVID-19 (dated by TCRdb to 2020 to 2022). Libraries were built with the immunoSEQ multiplex PCR assay. TCRdb re-hosts the immuneACCESS table, in-frame sequences only. Its copies lack some clones; in the studies checked, an unresolved V gene accounts for under half of them, and the cause for the rest is not known. The table for this sample lists approximately 160,000 clones; about 80% of them were counted only once. Of the sample, over 10% is held by the ten largest clones. Sequences were obtained from peripheral blood. The receptors come from a man aged 65-85 years who had recovered from COVID-19.

This clone was found once. This chain links TRBV15 with TRBJ2-5; 8 bases line up with TRBD1. CDR1 and CDR2 from the germline V gene are LNHNV and YYDKDF (reference sequence). The length of the CDR3 is 15 residues. Trimming at V came to 3 bases and at J to 3 bases, leaving 6 bases not matched to a gene. The CDR3, as DNA: TGTGCCACCAGCAGCTGGGACAGGCCGAAAGAGACCCAGTACTTC. It translates to CATSSWDRPKETQYF.

This clone was observed once. The chain carries TRBV5-8 and TRBJ1-1; tentatively, D is TRBD1 (5 bases). The germline V and J ends were trimmed by 9 bases and 1 base, with 13 bases remaining between them. This CDR3 comprises 13 residues. The germline V gene has CDR1 SGHTS and CDR2 YDEGEE. The CDR3 spells CAITWGGNTEAFF. DNA of the CDR3: TGTGCCATAACCTGGGGCGGGAACACTGAAGCTTTCTTT.

V and J are TRBV7-2 and TRBJ2-3; TRBD1 agrees at 7 bases. The CDR3 has 13 residues. CDR1 and CDR2 (germline): SGHTA, FQGNSA. V lost 5 bases to trimming and J lost 6 bases; unmatched junction nucleotides: 5. The CDR3, as DNA: TGTGCCAGCAGCCAGGGGGTGGGGGATACGCAGTATTTT. This encodes CASSQGVGDTQYF.

The chain combines TRBV11-2 with TRBJ2-5; 9 bases are a match to TRBD2. The V segment lost 9 bases and the J segment 0 bases; nucleotides outside the gene matches: 2. The V gene's germline CDR1 is SGHAT and CDR2 FQNNGV. This CDR3 has 13 amino acids. CDR3 bases: TGTGCCAGTGCGGGGGGGAACCAAGAGACCCAGTACTTC. Translated, it gives CASAGGNQETQYF.

J is TRBJ2-7 and V is TRBV6-1; a possible D gene is TRBD1 (5 bases). Trimming stripped 3 bases from V and 2 bases from J, with 17 bases between. The CDR3 length is 16 residues. Germline CDR1 MNHNS, CDR2 SASEGT. CDR3 amino acids: CASSDHVFMDTYEQYF. CDR3 bases: TGTGCCAGCAGTGATCACGTTTTTATGGACACCTACGAGCAGTACTTC.

The CDR3 is CATSSNQGIGELFF. CDR3 DNA sequence: TGTGCCACCAGCAGTAACCAGGGTATCGGGGAGCTGTTTTTT. This chain joins TRBV15 and TRBJ2-2; perhaps TRBD1 as D (5 bases). Germline V gene data show CDR1 as LNHNV and CDR2 as YYDKDF (reference sequence). The V end lost 3 bases, the J end lost 7 bases, and 12 bases lay between the germline ends. This CDR3 comprises 14 residues. The full variable domain, with the rest looked up from reference TRBV15 and TRBJ2-2, is DAMVIQNPRYQVTQFGKPVTLSCSQTLNHNVMYWYQQKSSQAPKLLFHYYDKDFNNEADTPDNFQSRRPNTSFCFLDIRSPGLGDTAMYLCATSSNQGIGELFFGEGSRLTVL.

The chain recombines TRBV5-1 with TRBJ2-3, with a possible D match to TRBD2 (6 bases). Germline V gives CDR1 SGHRS, CDR2 YFSETQ. The CDR3 runs to 15 residues. V dropped 4 bases and J dropped 2 bases, with 14 bases sitting between them. The CDR3 DNA reads TGCGCCAGCAGCCTGACTAGTTTTCACACAGATACGCAGTATTTT. Translating it yields CASSLTSFHTDTQYF. Filled out from reference TRBV5-1 and TRBJ2-3, the complete variable domain reads KAGVTQTPRYLIKTRGQQVTLSCSPISGHRSVSWYQQTPGQGLQFLFEYFSETQRNKGNFPGRFSGRQFSNSRSEMNVSTLELGDSALYLCASSLTSFHTDTQYFGPGTRLTVL.

The CDR3 sequence is CASSESLRGKLFF. For the CDR3, the DNA is TGTGCCAGCAGTGAATCGCTGCGGGGAAAACTGTTTTTT. J is TRBJ1-4 and V is TRBV2; D gene unclear. Trimming removed 2 bases from V and 10 bases from J, with 11 bases in between. The germline gives CDR1 SNHLY, CDR2 FYNNEI. The CDR3 spans 13 residues.

The V gene is TRBV7-9, the J gene TRBJ2-3; 12 positions agree with TRBD2. The CDR3 length is 15 residues. Looked up from germline, CDR1 is SEHNR and CDR2 is FQNEAQ (reference sequence). V gave up 4 bases and J gave up 4 bases; unmatched junction bases: 3. The CDR3 region has the DNA TGTGCCAGCAGCTGGACTAGCGGGAACTCAGATACGCAGTATTTT. This encodes CASSWTSGNSDTQYF.

The V and J genes are TRBV2 and TRBJ2-1; TRBD2 agrees at 10 bases. The germline V gene encodes CDR1 SNHLY and CDR2 FYNNEI. The CDR3 is made up of 15 amino acids. The V gene end was trimmed by 6 bases and the J gene end by 6 bases; junction bases not matched to a gene: 8. CDR3 nucleotide sequence: TGTGCCAGCAGCCAGGGGCTAGCGGGGGCCAATGAGCAGTTCTTC. It translates to CASSQGLAGANEQFF.